Each of the 14 T cell receptor beta chains below was sequenced from the same sample in a study of blood T cell repertoires in COVID-19. Here immunoSEQ multiplex PCR was the method, and the copy in TCRdb shows in-frame clones only, minus some. The sample contains 430,000 or so clones, roughly 90% of which appear only once. Sample: PBMCs or T cells enriched from blood (not recorded which). These receptor sequences come from a woman aged 35 to 49 who had recovered from COVID-19.

This chain connects TRBV6-4 to TRBJ2-3; 11 bases are a match to TRBD2. The CDR3 runs 13 residues. Losses at the gene ends were 6 bases for V and 6 bases for J; bases not matched to a gene: 2. Germline V gene lookup returns CDR1 MRHNA and CDR2 SNTAGT. Written as DNA, the CDR3 is TGTGCCAGCAGCCTAGCGGGAGGCGATACGCAGTATTTT. It specifies CASSLAGGDTQYF.

The rearrangement joins TRBV27 to TRBJ1-1, with D hard to call. CDR1 is MNHEY, CDR2 SMNVEV, per germline (reference sequence). V was pared by 4 bases and J by 1 base, with 10 bases between. The CDR3 runs to 14 residues. CDR3 residues: CASSWSSENTEAFF. The CDR3 nucleotides are TGTGCCAGCAGTTGGAGTTCGGAGAACACTGAAGCTTTCTTT.

V usage is TRBV11-3 and J usage is TRBJ1-1; 7 bases are a match to TRBD1. Unmatched junction bases numbered 13, after V lost 6 bases and J lost 6 bases. The CDR3 runs 15 residues. From germline, CDR1 is SGHNT and CDR2 YENEEA. CDR3 nucleotides: TGTGCCAGCAGACTCCGACAGGGAGGAAACGCTGAAGCTTTCTTT. It encodes CASRLRQGGNAEAFF.

This rearrangement joins TRBV12-3 or TRBV12-4 to TRBJ1-1; D not certain. This CDR3 contains 13 residues. Trimming cost V 2 bases and J 10 bases, with 14 bases left between them. The CDR3 loop is CASSLRSRGTAFF. The CDR3 nucleotides are TGTGCCAGCAGTTTAAGGTCTAGAGGAACAGCTTTCTTT.

This chain joins TRBV7-9 and TRBJ1-3, with D maybe TRBD1 (6 bases). Germline loops: CDR1 SEHNR, CDR2 FQNEAQ (reference sequence). The germline V and J ends were trimmed by 1 base and 0 bases, with 13 bases remaining between them. This CDR3 spans 17 amino acids. CDR3 bases: TGTGCCAGCAGCTTAGGGCGGGGGGCTTCCTCTGGAAACACCATATATTTT. Translated: CASSLGRGASSGNTIYF.

V gene TRBV27 combines with J gene TRBJ2-5; D is undetermined. Deletions cut 5 bases from V and 2 bases from J, with 9 bases between. The CDR3 has 13 residues. The germline V gene has CDR1 MNHEY and CDR2 SMNVEV (reference sequence). CDR3: CASSPGLQETQYF. The CDR3 bases are TGTGCCAGCAGTCCCGGTCTACAAGAGACCCAGTACTTC.

The chain combines TRBV20-1 with TRBJ2-1; 7 bases align to TRBD2. The CDR3 runs to 13 residues. Germline V gene sequence: CDR1 DFQATT, CDR2 SNEGSKA (reference sequence). Unmatched junction bases numbered 8, after V lost 6 bases and J lost 6 bases. The CDR3 nucleotides read TGCAGTGCGAGTAGCGGGCATATCAATGAGCAGTTCTTC. Translating it yields CSASSGHINEQFF.

J is TRBJ1-6 and V is TRBV4-3; D uncertain. V shed 3 bases and J shed 10 bases, with 16 bases lying between them. The germline CDR1 and CDR2 sequences are LGHNA and YSLEER. The CDR3 runs 15 residues. In nucleotides, the CDR3 is TGCGCCAGCAGCCAGACTATTTCGGGTTCCTCACCCCTCCACTTT. Protein: CASSQTISGSSPLHF.

This rearrangement joins TRBV5-6 to TRBJ2-3; D might be TRBD2 (5 bases). This CDR3 is built from 15 residues. Trimming removed 4 bases from V and 4 bases from J, with 16 bases in between. Germline V gene lookup returns CDR1 SGHDT and CDR2 YYEEEE. CDR3 nucleotide sequence: TGTGCCAGCAGCCCAGCGGAGTCTGTATCAGATACGCAGTATTTT. Translating gives CASSPAESVSDTQYF.

The V gene is TRBV20-1, the J gene TRBJ2-3; D is uncertain. Trimming shortened V by 3 bases and J by 0 bases, and 10 bases separated the two germline ends. Per the germline V gene, CDR1 is DFQATT and CDR2 is SNEGSKA (reference sequence). The CDR3 is 14 residues long. CDR3 region: CSASKRSSTDTQYF. CDR3 DNA sequence: TGCAGTGCTAGTAAACGGTCTAGCACAGATACGCAGTATTTT.

The V gene is TRBV21-1, the J gene TRBJ2-4; the table's D call TRBD1 went unverified against the DNA. TRBV21-1 is designated a pseudogene. The CDR3 is made up of 19 amino acids. DNA of the CDR3: TGTGCCAGCAGCTCGGACAGGGGGCACTACGATCTAGGCCAAAACATTCAGTACTTC. It yields the protein CASSSDRGHYDLGQNIQYF.

The chain links TRBV5-5 to TRBJ2-5; a weak D match, TRBD2 (5 bases). Germline CDR1 is SGHKS and CDR2 is YYEKEE (reference sequence). The CDR3 is 14 amino acids. V gave up 4 bases and J gave up 5 bases, with 15 bases separating them. CDR3 in amino acids: CASSRTGSGETQYF. In nucleotides, the CDR3 is TGTGCCAGCAGCCGGACCGGCTCGGGGGAGACCCAGTACTTC.

This chain uses TRBV29-1 with TRBJ2-7; a weak D match, TRBD2 (6 bases). CDR3 length equals 15 residues. Germline V gene sequence: CDR1 SQVTM, CDR2 ANQGSEA. V dropped 1 base and J dropped 3 bases, with 16 bases sitting between them. CDR3 in DNA: TGCAGCGTTGAAGCGAAAGAGGCGGGAATCTACGAGCAGTACTTC. It yields the protein CSVEAKEAGIYEQYF.

The CDR3 DNA follows: TGTGCCAGCAGCGCCGGGAGGACTAGCGGGACACCCCAGGAGACCCAGTACTTC. Translating gives CASSAGRTSGTPQETQYF. The chain is built from TRBV9 and TRBJ2-5, with 12 bases matching TRBD2. Germline CDR1 reads SGDLS; CDR2 reads YYNGEE. J lost 5 bases, V lost 3 bases, and 14 bases had no gene match. The CDR3 extends over 18 amino acids.